The 30 T cell receptor beta chains given below trace back to one sample, sequenced in a study of blood T cell repertoires in COVID-19. Using immunoSEQ multiplex PCR, the repertoire was profiled, and TCRdb retains in-frame clones only, with some absent. Of roughly 350,000 clones in the sample, about 87% were seen once. The sample comprised peripheral blood. These receptors all stem from a woman between 50 and 59 years old with COVID-19, enrolled during active disease.

This clone was seen a few times. The chain employs TRBV2 and TRBJ2-2; 8 bases agree with TRBD2. Trimming removed 6 bases from V and 6 bases from J; junction bases left unmatched: 3. Germline assignment: CDR1 SNHLY and CDR2 FYNNEI. CDR3 length: 13 residues. The CDR3 region has the DNA TGTGCCAGCAGCCAAGCGGGGGCCGGGGAGCTGTTTTTT. Translation gives CASSQAGAGELFF.

This clone was picked up a small number of times. V gene TRBV19 combines with J gene TRBJ2-1; the D gene is possibly TRBD1 (7 bases). The germline V gene encodes CDR1 LNHDA and CDR2 SQIVND (reference sequence). CDR3 length: 15 amino acids. The ends were cut back, 9 bases at V and 4 bases at J, with 19 bases in the middle. The CDR3, as DNA: TGTGCCAGCCGGGACTGGGACAGCTCATACAATGAGCAGTTCTTC. Its protein is CASRDWDSSYNEQFF.

The chain has TRBV24-1 and TRBJ2-3, with TRBD2 identical over 12 bases. This CDR3 comprises 17 residues. The germline V gene has CDR1 KGHDR and CDR2 SFDVKD. V was pared by 4 bases and J by 6 bases, with 10 bases of the junction left unmatched. The CDR3 sequence: CATSELGLAGPTDTQYF. The CDR3 DNA reads as TGTGCCACCAGTGAGCTTGGACTAGCGGGGCCGACGGATACGCAGTATTTT.

This clone showed up just a few times. The CDR3 region is CASSPEAGGSYNEQFF. The CDR3 DNA follows: TGTGCCAGCAGCCCAGAAGCGGGAGGGTCCTACAATGAGCAGTTCTTC. The gene calls are TRBV5-6 and TRBJ2-1, with 10 bases lining up with TRBD2. The CDR3 consists of 16 residues. In germline, CDR1 is SGHDT, CDR2 YYEEEE. Germline trimming cut 4 bases from V and 1 base from J; bases unmatched to any gene: 5.

The chain has TRBV28 and TRBJ2-5; TRBD2 agrees at 7 bases. This CDR3 is built from 15 residues. The V segment lost 3 bases and the J segment 5 bases; nucleotides outside the gene matches: 9. In germline, CDR1 is MDHEN, CDR2 SYDVKM. The CDR3 sequence is CASSFSRREKETQYF. Here the CDR3 DNA reads TGTGCCAGCAGTTTCAGTCGGCGGGAGAAGGAGACCCAGTACTTC.

CDR3 sequence reads: CASSSRQGAGTEAFF. CDR3 DNA: TGTGCCAGCAGCTCCCGACAGGGGGCAGGCACTGAAGCTTTCTTT. This rearrangement joins TRBV11-3 to TRBJ1-1, with 10 nucleotides matching TRBD1. Per germline, CDR1 SGHNT and CDR2 YENEEA. V was pared by 4 bases and J by 4 bases, with 6 bases of the junction left unmatched. The CDR3 contains 15 residues. Supplemented by reference TRBV11-3 and TRBJ1-1, the full variable domain reads EAGVVQSPRYKIIEKKQPVAFWCNPISGHNTLYWYLQNLGQGPELLIRYENEEAVDDSQLPKDRFSAERLKGVDSTLKIQPAELGDSAVYLCASSSRQGAGTEAFFGQGTRLTVV.

The chain uses TRBV2 and TRBJ2-5, with a weak D call TRBD2 (5 bases). The CDR3 consists of 13 residues. Germline V CDR1 and CDR2: SNHLY, FYNNEI. V lost 11 bases to trimming and J lost 3 bases, with 16 bases between them. CDR3 sequence (DNA): TGTGCCGGAGAAAGAGGGAAGGAAGAGACCCAGTACTTC. Its protein product is CAGERGKEETQYF.

The V call is TRBV7-2, the J call TRBJ1-2, with TRBD1 identical over 7 bases. Germline V gene sequence: CDR1 SGHTA, CDR2 FQGNSA. The CDR3 runs to 14 residues. V lost 4 bases to trimming and J lost 0 bases; unmatched junction nucleotides: 2. The CDR3 region is CASSWDSTNYGYTF. The DNA of the CDR3 is TGTGCCAGCAGCTGGGACAGTACTAACTATGGCTACACCTTC. Using reference TRBV7-2 and TRBJ1-2 for the parts outside the CDR3, the full variable domain is GAGVSQSPSNKVTEKGKDVELRCDPISGHTALYWYRQSLGQGLEFLIYFQGNSAPDKSGLPSDRFSAERTGGSVSTLTIQRTQQEDSAVYLCASSWDSTNYGYTFGSGTRLTVV.

This clone was detected only a few times. The chain links TRBV10-3 to TRBJ2-3, with D possibly TRBD2 on 7 matching bases. The CDR3 has 13 amino acids. Per germline, CDR1 ENHRY and CDR2 SYGVKD. Trimming left V 10 bases short and J 3 bases short, with 14 bases between. The CDR3 region has the DNA TGTGCCACCTGGGGGGGGCGGACAGATACGCAGTATTTT. Protein sequence: CATWGGRTDTQYF.

This clone was recorded only once. This chain uses TRBV5-6 with TRBJ2-4, with TRBD1 identical over 7 bases. V dropped 5 bases and J dropped 5; count of bases not matched to a gene: 13. The length of the CDR3 is 16 residues. Germline CDR1 is SGHDT and CDR2 is YYEEEE. CDR3 loop: CASSPITRDSQNIQYF. CDR3 bases: TGTGCCAGCAGTCCTATTACCCGGGACAGTCAAAACATTCAGTACTTC. Using reference TRBV5-6 and TRBJ2-4 for the parts outside the CDR3, the full variable domain is DAGVTQSPTHLIKTRGQQVTLRCSPKSGHDTVSWYQQALGQGPQFIFQYYEEEERQRGNFPDRFSGHQFPNYSSELNVNALLLGDSALYLCASSPITRDSQNIQYFGAGTRLSVL.

This chain joins TRBV2 and TRBJ2-3; 9 bases match TRBD1. The junction had 8 bases not matched to a gene; V was cut back by 2 bases and J by 5 bases. There are 16 residues in the CDR3. CDR1 SNHLY and CDR2 FYNNEI come from the germline V gene. DNA of the CDR3: TGTGCCAGCAGTGAATTAGGGACAGGGCGTGGAGATACGCAGTATTTT. Translation gives CASSELGTGRGDTQYF.

J is TRBJ2-2 and V is TRBV9; no definite D call. The CDR3 totals 14 residues. Trimming removed 4 bases from V and 4 bases from J, with 11 bases in between. Germline V gives CDR1 SGDLS, CDR2 YYNGEE. CDR3 nucleotides: TGTGCCAGCAGCTCGCAGGCGTTCACCGGGGAGCTGTTTTTT. Translation gives CASSSQAFTGELFF.

This chain uses TRBV19 with TRBJ1-5; D is perhaps TRBD1 (5 bases). Germline CDR1 is LNHDA and CDR2 is SQIVND (reference sequence). V gave up 3 bases and J gave up 9 bases, with 12 bases separating them. The CDR3 spans 13 residues. As DNA, the CDR3 is TGTGCCAGTAGTATTGGACAACCTTCGCCCCAGCATTTT. Translation: CASSIGQPSPQHF. The full variable domain, in which reference TRBV19 and TRBJ1-5 provide the parts outside the CDR3, is DGGITQSPKYLFRKEGQNVTLSCEQNLNHDAMYWYRQDPGQGLRLIYYSQIVNDFQKGDIAEGYSVSREKKESFPLTVTSAQKNPTAFYLCASSIGQPSPQHFGDGTRLSIL.

The J gene is TRBJ1-2, the V gene TRBV3-1 (or the pseudogene TRBV3-2), with D perhaps TRBD1 (6 bases). CDR3 length: 13 amino acids. CDR1 and CDR2 (germline): LGHDT, YNNKEL (reference sequence). The V end lost 7 bases, the J end lost 8 bases, and 17 bases lay between the germline ends. The CDR3 nucleotides read TGTGCCAGCACCAACAGGGCCGTATGGGGCTACACCTTC. It translates to CASTNRAVWGYTF.

This chain links TRBV21-1 with TRBJ2-1; the table's D call, TRBD2, has no DNA check behind it. TRBV21-1 is annotated as a pseudogene. This CDR3 contains 14 residues. CDR3 sequence (DNA): TGTGCCAGCAGCAAAGGGACTAGCGCGAATGAGCAGTTCTTC. Protein: CASSKGTSANEQFF.

The CDR3 bases are TGCGCCAGCACCTACGCCGGGACTAGCGGGGGAGAGACCCAGTACTTC. This gives the protein CASTYAGTSGGETQYF. The J gene is TRBJ2-5, the V gene TRBV5-1; 14 positions match TRBD2. The CDR3 spans 16 residues. Germline CDR1 reads SGHRS; CDR2 reads YFSETQ. V lost 6 bases to trimming and J lost 4 bases; unmatched junction nucleotides: 8.

The chain employs TRBV27 and TRBJ1-1; D call uncertain. Germline CDR1 and CDR2: MNHEY and SMNVEV (reference sequence). Trimming cost V 0 bases and J 1 base, with 9 bases left between them. The CDR3 is 15 amino acids. The CDR3 coding sequence is TGTGCCAGCAGTTTATCGAGCCCACCGAACACTGAAGCTTTCTTT. Translated, it gives CASSLSSPPNTEAFF.

Here the CDR3 reads CASSATQGYSGNTIYF. CDR3 bases: TGTGCCAGCAGCGCCACGCAGGGGTACTCTGGAAACACCATATATTTT. The rearrangement uses TRBV9 and TRBJ1-3; a weak D match, TRBD1 (6 bases). The germline V gene has CDR1 SGDLS and CDR2 YYNGEE. V was shortened by 3 bases and J by 0 bases, with 13 bases between the two germline ends. This CDR3 is built from 16 residues.

This sequence joins TRBV11-3 and TRBJ2-3, with TRBD2 identical over 12 bases. The germline gives CDR1 SGHNT, CDR2 YENEEA. J lost 8 bases, V lost 4 bases, and 1 base had no gene match. The CDR3 runs 13 residues. CDR3 nucleotide sequence: TGTGCCAGCAGCTCGGGACTAGCGGGTACGCAGTATTTT. This encodes CASSSGLAGTQYF.

The rearrangement links TRBV29-1 to TRBJ1-5; no definite D call. V was shortened by 6 bases and J by 1 base, with 10 bases between the two germline ends. CDR1 and CDR2 (germline): SQVTM, ANQGSEA. The CDR3 runs to 13 residues. The CDR3 loop reads CSVRESSNQPQHF. DNA of the CDR3: TGCAGCGTCCGCGAGTCGAGCAATCAGCCCCAGCATTTT.

The chain carries TRBV21-1 and TRBJ2-5; TRBD1, the D gene given by the table, was not confirmed from the DNA. TRBV21-1 is recorded as a pseudogene. The CDR3 loop spans 19 amino acids. CDR3 bases: TGTGCCAGCAGCAGAGCTTATCAGCCCGGGACACGTCCTTGGGAGACCCAGTACTTC. Translation gives CASSRAYQPGTRPWETQYF.

This chain uses TRBV18 with TRBJ2-2, with TRBD1 matching 8 bases. V was clipped by 1 base and J by 7 bases; unmatched bases: 5. This CDR3 spans 15 amino acids. Germline loops: CDR1 KGHSH, CDR2 LQKENI. Written as DNA, the CDR3 is TGTGCCAGCTCACCACAACAGGGGGATGGCGGGGAGCTGTTTTTT. Its protein is CASSPQQGDGGELFF.

In DNA form, the CDR3 reads TGTGCCAGCAGCCAAGAACCAGGGTCCCGCTCTGGAAACACCATATATTTT. As protein: CASSQEPGSRSGNTIYF. The V gene is TRBV3-1 (or the pseudogene TRBV3-2), the J gene TRBJ1-3; maybe TRBD1 (5 bases). CDR3 length equals 17 residues. Trimming removed 0 bases at V and 0 bases at J, with 12 bases between. CDR1 and CDR2 from the germline V gene are LGHDT and YNNKEL (reference sequence).

The V and J genes are TRBV20-1 and TRBJ2-1; the match to TRBD2 covers 9 bases. J gave up 4 bases and V 3 bases, and 10 bases lay outside the gene matches. The V gene's germline CDR1 is DFQATT and CDR2 SNEGSKA (reference sequence). This CDR3 contains 16 residues. CDR3 DNA: TGCAGTGCTAGTGGGGAAGGACTAGCGAGATACAATGAGCAGTTCTTC. It encodes CSASGEGLARYNEQFF.

J is TRBJ2-5 and V is TRBV7-8, with 7 positions matching TRBD2. The ends lost 6 bases at V and 5 bases at J; junction bases unmatched: 24. CDR3 length: 19 residues. Germline V gives CDR1 SGHVS, CDR2 FQNEAQ. Written as DNA, the CDR3 is TGTGCCAGCAGGCCGGGGGGTGGGCGCAACGAACTCGCGGGGGAGACCCAGTACTTC. Amino acids: CASRPGGGRNELAGETQYF.

Written as DNA, the CDR3 is TGCGCCAGCAGCTCGGAGGGACCGCACTCTGGAAACACCATATATTTT. Its protein is CASSSEGPHSGNTIYF. This chain joins TRBV5-1 and TRBJ1-3; TRBD1 is a possible D gene (5 bases). Deletions cut 3 bases from V and 0 bases from J, with 13 bases between. CDR1 is SGHRS, CDR2 YFSETQ, per germline. This CDR3 is built from 16 residues.

The chain carries TRBV24-1 and TRBJ2-3, with D perhaps TRBD2 (5 bases). The germline V and J ends were trimmed by 9 bases and 4 bases, with 7 bases remaining between them. CDR3 length: 11 residues. Germline V gene sequence: CDR1 KGHDR, CDR2 SFDVKD. The CDR3 DNA is TGTGCCACCGGACTGTCAGATACGCAGTATTTT. Protein product: CATGLSDTQYF.

In its sample, this clone was seen once. This rearrangement joins TRBV30 to TRBJ1-5; D unresolved. CDR1 and CDR2 (germline): GTSNPN, SVGIG (reference sequence). The V and J ends lost 2 bases and 7 bases respectively, with 12 bases between them. CDR3 length: 13 residues. CDR3 protein: CAWSSAGGQPQHF. In DNA form, the CDR3 reads TGTGCCTGGAGTTCGGCAGGCGGGCAGCCCCAGCATTTT. Combining the CDR3 with reference TRBV30 and TRBJ1-5 gives the whole variable domain SQTIHQWPATLVQPVGSPLSLECTVEGTSNPNLYWYRQAAGRGLQLLFYSVGIGQISSEVPQNLSASRPQDRQFILSSKKLLLSDSGFYLCAWSSAGGQPQHFGDGTRLSIL.

V and J are TRBV4-2 and TRBJ2-7; D unclear. The CDR3 has 14 amino acids. The germline V gene encodes CDR1 LGHNA and CDR2 YNFKEQ. V was cut by 4 bases and J by 1 base, with 11 bases left in between. This chain's CDR3 is CASSREQYSYEQYF. CDR3 nucleotide sequence: TGTGCCAGCAGCCGCGAGCAATATTCCTACGAGCAGTACTTC.

The chain combines TRBV5-6 with TRBJ2-2; perhaps TRBD1 as D (5 bases). CDR3 length: 13 residues. Trimming pared 0 bases from V and 6 bases from J, leaving 6 bases between. Germline V lookup: CDR1 SGHDT, CDR2 YYEEEE. The CDR3 sequence is CASSLDRSGELFF. For the CDR3, the DNA is TGTGCCAGCAGCTTGGACAGGTCCGGGGAGCTGTTTTTT.